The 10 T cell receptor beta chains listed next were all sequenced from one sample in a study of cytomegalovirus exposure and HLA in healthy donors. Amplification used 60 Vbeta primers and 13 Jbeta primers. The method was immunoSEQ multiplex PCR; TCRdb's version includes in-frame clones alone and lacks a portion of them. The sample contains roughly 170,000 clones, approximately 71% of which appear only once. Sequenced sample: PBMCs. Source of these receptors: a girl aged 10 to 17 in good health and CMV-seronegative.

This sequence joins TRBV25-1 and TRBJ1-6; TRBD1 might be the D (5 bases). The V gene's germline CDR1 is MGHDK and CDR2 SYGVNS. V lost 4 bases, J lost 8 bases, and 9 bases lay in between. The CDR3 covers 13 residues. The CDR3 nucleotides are TGTGCCAGCAGTGGGGGCCTCCATTCACCCCTCCACTTT. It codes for CASSGGLHSPLHF.

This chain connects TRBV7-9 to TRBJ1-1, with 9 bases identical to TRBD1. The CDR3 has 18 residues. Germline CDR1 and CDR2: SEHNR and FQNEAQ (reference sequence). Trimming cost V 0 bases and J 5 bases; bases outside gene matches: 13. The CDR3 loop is CASSLAGGTGIGGTEAFF. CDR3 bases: TGTGCCAGCAGCTTAGCTGGAGGGACAGGGATTGGAGGGACTGAAGCTTTCTTT.

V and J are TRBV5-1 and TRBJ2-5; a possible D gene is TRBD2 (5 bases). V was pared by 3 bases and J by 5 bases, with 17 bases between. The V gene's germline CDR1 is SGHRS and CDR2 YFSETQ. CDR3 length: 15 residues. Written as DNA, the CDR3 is TGCGCCAGCAGCTCCGGAGGCGGGCGTGGGGAGACCCAGTACTTC. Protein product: CASSSGGGRGETQYF.

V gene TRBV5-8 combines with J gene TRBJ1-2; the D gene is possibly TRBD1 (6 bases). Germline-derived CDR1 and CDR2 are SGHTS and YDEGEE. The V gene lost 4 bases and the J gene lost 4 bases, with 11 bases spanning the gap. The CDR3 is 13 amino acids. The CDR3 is CASSPGGAYGYTF. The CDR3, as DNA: TGTGCCAGCAGCCCGGGGGGGGCCTATGGCTACACCTTC.

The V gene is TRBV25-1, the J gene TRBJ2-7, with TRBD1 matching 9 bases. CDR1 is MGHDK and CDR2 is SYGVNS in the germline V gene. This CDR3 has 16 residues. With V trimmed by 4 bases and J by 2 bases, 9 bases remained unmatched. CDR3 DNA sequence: TGTGCCAGCAGTGCCCCGGGGACAGGGATGACCTACGAGCAGTACTTC. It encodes CASSAPGTGMTYEQYF.

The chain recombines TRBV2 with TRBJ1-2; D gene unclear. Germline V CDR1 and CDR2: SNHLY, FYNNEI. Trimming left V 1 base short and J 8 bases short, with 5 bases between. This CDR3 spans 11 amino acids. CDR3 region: CASSEVIGYTF. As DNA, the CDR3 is TGTGCCAGCAGTGAAGTTATCGGCTACACCTTC.

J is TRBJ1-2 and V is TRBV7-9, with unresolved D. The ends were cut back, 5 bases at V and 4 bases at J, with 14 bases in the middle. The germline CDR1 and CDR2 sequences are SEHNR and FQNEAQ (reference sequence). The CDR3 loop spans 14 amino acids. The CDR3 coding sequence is TGTGCCAGCAGCCCCCGTGAGGGCAGCTATGGCTACACCTTC. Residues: CASSPREGSYGYTF.

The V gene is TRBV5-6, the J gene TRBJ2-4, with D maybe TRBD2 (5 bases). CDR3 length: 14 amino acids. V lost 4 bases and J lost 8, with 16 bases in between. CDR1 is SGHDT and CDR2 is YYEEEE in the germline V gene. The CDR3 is CASSRVLPRDIQYF. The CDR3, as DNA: TGTGCCAGCAGCCGGGTCCTACCGAGGGACATTCAGTACTTC.

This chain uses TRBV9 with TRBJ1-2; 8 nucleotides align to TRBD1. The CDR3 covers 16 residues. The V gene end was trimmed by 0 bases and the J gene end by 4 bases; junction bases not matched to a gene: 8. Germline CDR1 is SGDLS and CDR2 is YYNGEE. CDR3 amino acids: CASSVAQGAPGYGYTF. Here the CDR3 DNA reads TGTGCCAGCAGCGTAGCCCAGGGGGCGCCAGGCTATGGCTACACCTTC.

CDR3 amino acids: CASSLDRGSYNEQFF. CDR3 in DNA: TGTGCCAGCAGTCTGGACAGGGGATCCTACAATGAGCAGTTCTTC. The chain combines TRBV6-6 with TRBJ2-1; 9 nucleotides line up with TRBD1. The CDR3 is 15 amino acids. Unmatched junction bases numbered 3, after V lost 5 bases and J lost 1 base. The germline V gene encodes CDR1 MNHNY and CDR2 SVGAGI (reference sequence).